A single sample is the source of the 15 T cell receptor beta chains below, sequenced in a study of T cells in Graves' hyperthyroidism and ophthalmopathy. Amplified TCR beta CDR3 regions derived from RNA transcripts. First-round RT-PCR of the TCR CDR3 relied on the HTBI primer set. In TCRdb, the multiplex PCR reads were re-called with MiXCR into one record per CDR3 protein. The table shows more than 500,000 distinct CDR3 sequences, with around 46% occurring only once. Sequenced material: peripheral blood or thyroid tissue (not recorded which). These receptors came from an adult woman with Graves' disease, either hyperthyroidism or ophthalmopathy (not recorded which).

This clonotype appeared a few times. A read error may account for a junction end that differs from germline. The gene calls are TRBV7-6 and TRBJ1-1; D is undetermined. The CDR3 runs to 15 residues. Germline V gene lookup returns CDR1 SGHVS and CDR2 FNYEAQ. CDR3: CASSQAPGVDTEAFF. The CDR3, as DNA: TGCGCCAGCAGCCAAGCACCCGGGGTAGATACTGAAGCTTTCTTT.

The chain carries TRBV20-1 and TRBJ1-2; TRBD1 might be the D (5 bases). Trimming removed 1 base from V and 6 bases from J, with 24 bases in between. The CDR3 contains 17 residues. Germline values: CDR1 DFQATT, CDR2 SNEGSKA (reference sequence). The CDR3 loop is CSARGEVGTFYTHGYTF. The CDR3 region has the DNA TGCAGTGCTAGAGGGGAGGTGGGGACGTTCTATACGCATGGCTACACCTTC.

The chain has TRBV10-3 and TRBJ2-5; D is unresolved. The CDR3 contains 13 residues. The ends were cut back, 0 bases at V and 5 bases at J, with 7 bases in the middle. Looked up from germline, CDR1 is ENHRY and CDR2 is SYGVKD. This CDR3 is CAISESMVETQYF. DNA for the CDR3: TGTGCCATCAGTGAGTCGATGGTGGAGACCCAGTACTTC.

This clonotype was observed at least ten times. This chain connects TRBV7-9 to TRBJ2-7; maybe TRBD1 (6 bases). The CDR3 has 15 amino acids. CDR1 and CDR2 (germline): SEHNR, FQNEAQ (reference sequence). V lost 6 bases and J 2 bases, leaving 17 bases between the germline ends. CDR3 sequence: CASSTGRTFTYEQYF. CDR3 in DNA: TGTGCCAGCAGTACAGGGCGCACCTTCACCTACGAGCAGTACTTC.

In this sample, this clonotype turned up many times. CDR3 DNA: TGTGCCAGCAGCGCCAACTCACAGAGCTACGGGGAGCTGTTTTTT. Translating it yields CASSANSQSYGELFF. V is TRBV11-2 and J is TRBJ2-2; D is uncertain. CDR1 is SGHAT and CDR2 is FQNNGV in the germline V gene. V was trimmed by 5 bases and J by 7 bases, leaving 17 bases between them. CDR3 length: 15 residues. Filled out from reference TRBV11-2 and TRBJ2-2, the complete variable domain reads EAGVAQSPRYKIIEKRQSVAFWCNPISGHATLYWYQQILGQGPKLLIQFQNNGVVDDSQLPKDRFSAERLKGVDSTLKIQPAKLEDSAVYLCASSANSQSYGELFFGEGSRLTVL.

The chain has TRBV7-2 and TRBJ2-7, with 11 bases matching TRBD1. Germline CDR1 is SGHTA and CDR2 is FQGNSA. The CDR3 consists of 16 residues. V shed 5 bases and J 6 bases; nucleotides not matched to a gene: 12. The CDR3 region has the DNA TGTGCCAGCAGCCTCAGTGGTCGGACAGGGGGCCCCGAGCAGTACTTC. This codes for CASSLSGRTGGPEQYF.

CDR3: CASSRVSNSPLHF. The CDR3 DNA sequence: TGTGCCAGCAGCCGGGTCAGTAATTCACCCCTCCACTTT. V is TRBV7-8 and J is TRBJ1-6, with unresolved D. Germline V gene sequence: CDR1 SGHVS, CDR2 FQNEAQ. V was cut by 5 bases and J by 6 bases, with 8 bases left in between. The CDR3 is 13 amino acids. Filled out from reference TRBV7-8 and TRBJ1-6, the complete variable domain reads GAGVSQSPRYKVAKRGQDVALRCDPISGHVSLFWYQQALGQGPEFLTYFQNEAQLDKSGLPSDRFFAERPEGSVSTLKIQRTQQEDSAVYLCASSRVSNSPLHFGNGTRLTVT.

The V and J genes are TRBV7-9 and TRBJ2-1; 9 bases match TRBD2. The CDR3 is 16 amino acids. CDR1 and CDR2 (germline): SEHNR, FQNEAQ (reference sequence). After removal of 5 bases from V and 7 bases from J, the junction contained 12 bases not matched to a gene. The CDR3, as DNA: TGTGCCAGCAGCGCACCGGGACTAGCTAGGTTGAATGAGCAGTTCTTC. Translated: CASSAPGLARLNEQFF.

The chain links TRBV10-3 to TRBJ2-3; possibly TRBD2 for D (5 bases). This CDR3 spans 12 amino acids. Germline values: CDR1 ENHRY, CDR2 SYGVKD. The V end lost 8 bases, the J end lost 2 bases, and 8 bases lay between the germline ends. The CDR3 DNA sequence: TGTGCCATCGGAGGCAACACAGATACGCAGTATTTT. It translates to CAIGGNTDTQYF.

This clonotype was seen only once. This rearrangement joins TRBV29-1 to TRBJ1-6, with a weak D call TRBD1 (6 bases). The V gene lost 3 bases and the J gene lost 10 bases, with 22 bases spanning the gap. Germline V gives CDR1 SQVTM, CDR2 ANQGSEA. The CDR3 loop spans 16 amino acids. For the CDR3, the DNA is TGCAGCGTTGATGATGGAACAGGGTTTAACGAATCACCCCTCCACTTT. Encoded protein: CSVDDGTGFNESPLHF.

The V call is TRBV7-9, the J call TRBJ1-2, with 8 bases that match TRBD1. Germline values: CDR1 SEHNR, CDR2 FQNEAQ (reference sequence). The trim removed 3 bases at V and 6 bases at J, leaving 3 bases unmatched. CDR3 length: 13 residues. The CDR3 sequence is CASSLRQGHGYTF. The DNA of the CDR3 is TGTGCCAGCAGCTTGAGACAGGGGCATGGCTACACCTTC.

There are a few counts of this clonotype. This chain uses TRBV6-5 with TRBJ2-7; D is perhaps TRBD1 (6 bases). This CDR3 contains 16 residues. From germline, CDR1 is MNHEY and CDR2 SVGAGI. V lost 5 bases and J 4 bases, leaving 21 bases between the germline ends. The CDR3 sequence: CASSDPTGLGAYEQYF. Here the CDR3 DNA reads TGTGCCAGCAGTGATCCTACAGGGTTGGGAGCTTACGAGCAGTACTTC.

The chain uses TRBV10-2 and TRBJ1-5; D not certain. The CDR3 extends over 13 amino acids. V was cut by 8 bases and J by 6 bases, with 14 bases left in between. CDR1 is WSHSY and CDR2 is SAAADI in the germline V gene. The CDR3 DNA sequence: TGCGCCAGCTCCCGGGCCGGCCGTCAGCCCCAGCATTTT. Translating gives CASSRAGRQPQHF.

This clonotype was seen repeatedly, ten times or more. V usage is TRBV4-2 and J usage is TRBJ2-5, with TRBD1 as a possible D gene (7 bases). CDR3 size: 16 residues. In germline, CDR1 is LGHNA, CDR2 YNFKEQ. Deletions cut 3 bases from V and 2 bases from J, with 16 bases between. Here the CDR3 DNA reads TGTGCCAGCAGCCAGCCTCCAGGGGGGATTCAAGAGACCCAGTACTTC. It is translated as CASSQPPGGIQETQYF.

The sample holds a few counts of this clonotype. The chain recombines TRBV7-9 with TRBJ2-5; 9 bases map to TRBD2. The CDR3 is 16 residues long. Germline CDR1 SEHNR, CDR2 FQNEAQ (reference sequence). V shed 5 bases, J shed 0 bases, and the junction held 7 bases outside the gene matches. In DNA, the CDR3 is TGTGCCAGCAGCAAACCCGGGACTAGCTACCAAGAGACCCAGTACTTC. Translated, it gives CASSKPGTSYQETQYF.